This T cell receptor beta chain originates from a study of sequential checkpoint blockade in melanoma. Study at large: Patients were randomized 1:1 to nivolumab-then-ipilimumab or ipilimumab-then-nivolumab first-line. Each arm's sequence ended with maintenance nivolumab.

The repertoire was sequenced with immunoSEQ multiplex PCR; TCRdb's copy has only in-frame clones and lacks some. Of fewer than 20,000 clones listed, around 83% are singletons. Documented treatment: randomized to nivolumab then ipilimumab (arm A) or the reverse (arm B). DNA-damaging chemotherapy had not been given to any patient beforehand. Live CD3+CD8+ CD19− CD56− cells were sorted from PBMCs. Germline V gene sequence: CDR1 SGHVS, CDR2 FNYEAQ. Trimming at V came to 5 bases and at J to 0 bases, leaving 4 bases not matched to a gene. This CDR3 is built from 16 residues. The V and J genes are TRBV7-6 and TRBJ2-1; 10 nucleotides line up with TRBD2. This receptor was identified in a human donor with melanoma. This material consisted of CD8+ T cells sorted from blood (inferred from file names), taken from a patient given nivolumab and ipilimumab in sequence. This CDR3 reads CASSRPSGSSYNEQFF. In nucleotides, the CDR3 is TGTGCCAGCAGCCGCCCTAGCGGGAGCTCCTACAATGAGCAGTTCTTC.